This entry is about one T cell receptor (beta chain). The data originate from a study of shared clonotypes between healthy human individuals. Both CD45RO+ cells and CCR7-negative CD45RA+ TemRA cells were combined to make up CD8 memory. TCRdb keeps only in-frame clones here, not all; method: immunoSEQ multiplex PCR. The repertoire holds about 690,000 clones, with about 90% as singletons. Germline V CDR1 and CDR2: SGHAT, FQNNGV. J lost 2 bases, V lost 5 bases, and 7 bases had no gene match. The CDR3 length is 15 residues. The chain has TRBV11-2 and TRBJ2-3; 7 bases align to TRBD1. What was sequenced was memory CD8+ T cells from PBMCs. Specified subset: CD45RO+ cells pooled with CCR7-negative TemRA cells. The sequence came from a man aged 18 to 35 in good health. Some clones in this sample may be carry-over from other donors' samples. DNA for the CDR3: TGTGCCAGCAGCCTAATACAGGGGTACACAGATACGCAGTATTTT. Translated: CASSLIQGYTDTQYF.